The entry below describes one TCR beta chain. Its binding antigen is unknown. The input lacks base qualities; no much larger clone sits a single base away. Taken from cysteine to phenylalanine, the CDR3 has 13 residues. Only CDR3 DNA remains: 39 bases, in frame from the first base. V gives up 2 bases and J gives up 2 bases, and the segment between their germline ends measures 8 bases. Sequences SGHKS (CDR1) and YYEKEE (CDR2) are obtained from the germline V gene (reference sequence). Explained via the paper, the time point label denotes: baseline pretreatment blood. Explained via the paper, the treatment or condition label denotes: 15 Gy SBRT to primary tumor, nephrectomy 4 weeks later. To follow tumor-enriched clonotypes, peripheral blood was collected serially from radiation-treated patients at baseline and again at 2 weeks and 4 weeks after SBRT. Every patient had renal cell carcinoma of clear cell pathology. The QIAamp DNA Blood Mini Kit (Qiagen) was used to prepare genomic DNA for TCR sequencing. Only samples passing all quality control checks were included in the analyses.

This record belongs to a study of radiation and T cells in renal cell carcinoma (dated by TCRdb to the early 2020s). In the study overall: The samples were obtained from a clinical trial, where primary renal cell carcinomas were treated with 15 Gy stereotactic body radiation therapy and then removed by nephrectomy 4 weeks afterward. Across all 50 or so samples, under 4,500,000 unique CDR3 nucleotide sequences, encoding 2,658,974 unique CDR3 amino acid sequences, were identified. A total of some 51 samples underwent TCR beta sequencing, made up of approximately 26 tumors and roughly 27 peripheral blood samples. The paper's findings and limits, for the study overall: In blood, the top tumor clonotypes increased from baseline to 2 weeks after radiation and then shrank by 4 weeks, which suggests a temporary expansion of tumor-resident clones. Effects of radiation dose or scheduling on the TCR repertoire could not be addressed with the single-armed trial design. Tracking of blood repertoire dynamics stopped at more than three weeks after treatment, with no follow-up past that point. Because pretreatment tumor biopsies were not available, the study could not determine whether clonotypes were already present within the tumor at baseline.

The immunoSEQ kit was used, according to the manufacturer's recommendations, to generate TCR beta libraries from genomic DNA. To prepare the libraries, a first multiplex PCR with proprietary primers was run, followed by a second PCR that added unique barcodes, and a bead cleanup was done after each round. A kit-provided positive control reaction and a negative control reaction were included in every sample batch. The final libraries were assessed on an Agilent 4200 TapeStation D1000 ScreenTape, pooled by volume, and quantified by qPCR. An Illumina NextSeq500 fitted with a MidOutput 150-cycle cartridge performed the sequencing, running 156 Read1 cycles and 15 Index1 cycles with the kit's custom primers. The pooled library was loaded at roughly 1 pM, and around 20% PhiX control was spiked in. The source study handled its data this way. Vendor-processed data were analyzed in R, with a clonotype defined as all T cells sharing the same CDR3 nucleotide sequence. In the clone abundance analyses, frequencies were normalized to the 10,000 most abundant clones in each sample. Public T cell clones, averaging fewer than five per sample, were removed before analysis. Tumor-enriched and baseline blood-enriched clonotypes were defined by at least a 32-fold difference in abundance between compartments. A beta-binomial differential abundance model was applied to find clonotypes that expanded or contracted between blood time points. The Baroni-Urbani and Buser coefficient was used to measure tumor-blood repertoire similarity, and groups were compared with two-tailed Wilcoxon tests in R. Drawn from immuneACCESS, this table holds only the in-frame rearrangements with V and J called that TCRdb kept. Clones are partly lost; checked studies trace under half to an unresolved V gene and leave the rest unexplained. Clonal size and the V and J genes are those of that table, whereas D and trimming came from the DNA. Present in this sample are about 130,000 clones, around nine tenths of which were seen just once. The biggest ten clones account for around 12% of the sample.

The chain is made from TRBV5-5 and TRBJ2-7, with the D call tentatively TRBD1 or TRBD2, each fitting 5 bases. The TCR sequence derives from a woman aged 45-59 years with renal cell carcinoma. Sequences were derived from blood, sampled from a patient whose treatment included radiotherapy and nephrectomy. The DNA sequence is TGTGCCAGCAGCTTCGGGGCTGCCTACGAGCAGTACTTC. Translation gives CASSFGAAYEQYF.